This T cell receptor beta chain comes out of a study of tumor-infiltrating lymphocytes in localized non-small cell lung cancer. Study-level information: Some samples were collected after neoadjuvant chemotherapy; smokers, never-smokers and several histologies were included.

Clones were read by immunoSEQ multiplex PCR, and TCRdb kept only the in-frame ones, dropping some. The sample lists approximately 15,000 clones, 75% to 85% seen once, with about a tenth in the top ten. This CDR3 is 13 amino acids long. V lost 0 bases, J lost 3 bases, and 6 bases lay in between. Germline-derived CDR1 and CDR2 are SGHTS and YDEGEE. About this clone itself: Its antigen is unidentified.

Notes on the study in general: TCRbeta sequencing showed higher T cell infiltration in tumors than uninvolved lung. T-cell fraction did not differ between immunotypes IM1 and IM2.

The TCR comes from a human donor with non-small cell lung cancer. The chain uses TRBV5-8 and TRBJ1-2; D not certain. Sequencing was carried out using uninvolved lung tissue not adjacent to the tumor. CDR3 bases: TGTGCCAGCAGCTTGGAAGGCGACTATGGCTACACCTTC. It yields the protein CASSLEGDYGYTF. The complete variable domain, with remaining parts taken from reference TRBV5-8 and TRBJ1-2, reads EAGVTQSPTHLIKTRGQQATLRCSPISGHTSVYWYQQALGLGLQFLLWYDEGEERNRGNFPPRFSGRQFPNYSSELNVNALELEDSALYLCASSLEGDYGYTFGSGTRLTVV.